This T cell receptor (beta chain) originates from a study of PD-L1 blockade in urothelial cancer (dated by TCRdb to 2017 to 2019). As for the study more broadly: All patients started therapy around 2014 and received atezolizumab 1,200 mg intravenously every 3 weeks. Twenty-five of 29 patients were males with bladder-origin urothelial cancer, and about 65% of the roughly 30 reported a prior smoking history. Patients had an ECOG performance status of 0 or 1 and had received between 0 and 3 prior chemotherapy regimens. Blood samples were analyzed at two time points: 3 weeks after treatment start (second dose) and 6 weeks after treatment start. A median of about 150,000 T cells and roughly 80,000 unique TCRs was obtained from blood samples, and a median clonality of roughly 0.074 was observed. An exploratory multi-omic analysis was conducted of the somatic, immune and clinical correlates of response to PD-L1 blockade with atezolizumab in urothelial cancer. Pretreatment tumor samples and matched peripheral blood, collected serially before and after atezolizumab treatment, underwent TCR sequencing. Durable clinical benefit was defined as progression-free survival longer than 6 months, and TCR features were also tested against progression-free and overall survival. Whole exome sequencing and RNA sequencing of pretreatment tumors were performed alongside TCR sequencing in the same patients. Durable clinical benefit was achieved by nine patients and was not achieved by 20 patients. Twenty-nine patients had pretreatment blood TCR-seq, some 25 had at least one posttreatment blood collection, and some 25 had tumor TCR-seq. Results and caveats for the whole study, not just this receptor: A pretreatment peripheral blood TCR clonality below the median was linked to improved progression-free and overall survival. Because of the small sample size (n ≈ 31) and the many exploratory analyses performed, the results are intended to be regarded as hypothesis-generating. At 3 weeks after the start of treatment, tumor-associated TCR clones in peripheral blood had expanded more in patients with durable benefit (n of about 20, p = 0.022).

Synthetic TCR analog templates were spiked into each PCR to estimate absolute template abundance from read counts. Using the immunoSEQ assay, TCRbeta CDR3 regions were amplified from genomic DNA with bias-controlled V and J gene primers. Rearranged TCRbeta segments were sequenced at approximately 20X coverage. The paper's processing steps were these. Sequencing errors were corrected by clustering, and CDR3s were annotated against IMGT so that V, D and J genes could be assigned. Downstream analyses used only productive TCRbeta rearrangements and left out out-of-frame or stop-codon sequences. Clonality was calculated as one minus the Shannon entropy normalized by the log of the number of unique productive sequences. Clones differing between time points or between blood and tumor were identified using Fisher's exact test with Benjamini-Hochberg correction, with an adjusted p below 0.01 applied as the threshold. In TCRdb, the immuneACCESS table is reduced to in-frame sequences with V and J assigned. These tables do not hold every clone; where another copy was compared, an unresolved V gene accounts for under half, and the others remain unexplained. That table gives V, J and clone size, and the DNA gave D and trimming. This sample gives about 52,000 clones in total; around 79% of them show up just once. The ten largest make up under 4.5% of the sample.

CDR1 and CDR2 (SGHTA, FQGTGA) derive from the germline V gene. The V end loses 0 bases and the J end loses 6 bases, and a stretch of 8 bases separates them. Including cysteine and phenylalanine, the CDR3 has 14 amino acids. CDR3 DNA only is kept here, 42 bases in frame from base 1. The sample's time point, from its label and the paper: pretreatment peripheral blood. The cohort included about 29 patients with locally advanced or metastatic urothelial carcinoma who were treated at Memorial Sloan Kettering on a trial protocol. Peripheral blood mononuclear cells were collected from each patient pretreatment and during treatment, giving between 1 and 8 total time points per patient. The Qiagen DNeasy Blood extraction kit was used to purify genomic DNA from total PBMCs and tumor samples. Collected pretreatment and during treatment, PBMCs were isolated and stored as previously described. On this clone: No antigen is known for it. Qualities for individual bases were not recorded, and no much larger clone is one base off.

The rearrangement joined TRBV7-3 to TRBJ2-2, and perhaps TRBD2 as D gene, on 5 matching bases. The clonotype was recovered from a man aged 70 or older with urothelial cancer. This specimen was PBMCs, taken around atezolizumab (anti-PD-L1) treatment. The DNA reads as follows: TGTGCCAGCAGCTTAACCTCTAGCCCCGGGGAGCTGTTTTTT. This yields the protein CASSLTSSPGELFF.